The 5 T cell receptor beta chains presented below share a single source sample, sequenced in a study of Ad26.COV2.S vaccination and SARS-CoV-2 variants. Profiled with immunoSEQ multiplex PCR; TCRdb holds only in-frame clones, not every one. The sample includes over 90,000 clones, 80% seen only once; the top ten take around 16%. The source was peripheral blood, collected after recovery from COVID-19. The receptors were sampled from a human donor who had recovered from COVID-19.

J is TRBJ2-3 and V is TRBV28; no firm D call. V gave up 6 bases and J gave up 1 base, with 20 bases separating them. The CDR3 has 17 residues. Per the germline V gene, CDR1 is MDHEN and CDR2 is SYDVKM. The CDR3 bases are TGTGCCAGCAGCTCCTCCCTGGACCCTGGGGGCACAGATACGCAGTATTTT. Encoded protein: CASSSSLDPGGTDTQYF.

The V call is TRBV6-6, the J call TRBJ1-2; no definite D call. Trimming removed 4 bases from V and 8 bases from J, with 11 bases in between. Germline CDR1 is MNHNY and CDR2 is SVGAGI (reference sequence). The CDR3 is 12 residues long. The CDR3 nucleotides read TGTGCCAGCAGTTTCCTGCTGGGGGGCTACACCTTC. This sequence encodes CASSFLLGGYTF.

The rearrangement joins TRBV3-1 (or the pseudogene TRBV3-2) to TRBJ2-2; 7 bases are a match to TRBD2. J was trimmed by 0 bases and V by 1 base; bases with no gene match: 2. There are 16 residues in the CDR3. Germline CDR1 and CDR2: LGHDT and YNNKEL (reference sequence). The CDR3 protein is CASSQGGLANTGELFF. CDR3 nucleotides: TGTGCCAGCAGCCAAGGTGGACTAGCGAACACCGGGGAGCTGTTTTTT.

The V gene is TRBV5-1, the J gene TRBJ2-3, with 10 bases fitting TRBD2. V was pared by 3 bases and J by 10 bases, with 14 bases of the junction left unmatched. Germline values: CDR1 SGHRS, CDR2 YFSETQ. The CDR3 totals 16 residues. CDR3 sequence reads: CASSWELAGDLGAQYF. Written as DNA, the CDR3 is TGCGCCAGCAGCTGGGAGCTAGCGGGGGACCTAGGGGCGCAGTATTTT.

The chain joins TRBV7-9 to TRBJ2-2; D gene ambiguous. The CDR3 is 14 amino acids. Between the trimmed V and J ends, which lost 5 bases and 4 bases, there was a span of 11 bases. Germline CDR1 and CDR2: SEHNR and FQNEAQ (reference sequence). In nucleotides, the CDR3 is TGTGCCAGCAGCGGGTCCTATCCCACCGGGGAGCTGTTTTTT. It encodes CASSGSYPTGELFF.